This T cell receptor beta chain was retrieved from a study of cytotoxic CD8 clonotypes in ibrutinib-treated CLL. Study summary: Mean yields were around 260,000 productive templates and 90,000 to 95,000 productive rearrangements per sample.

The CDR3 loop spans 14 amino acids. Germline V lookup: CDR1 SGHAT, CDR2 FQNNGV. V gave up 1 base and J gave up 1 base, with 5 bases separating them. Using immunoSEQ multiplex PCR, the repertoire was profiled, and TCRdb retains in-frame clones only, with some absent. Of roughly 24,000 clones detected, about four fifths appear once; the ten largest clones hold around 8.3%. Study-level points and caveats: Clonality increased at ibrutinib response and stayed stable in sustained remission. At progression, however, it fell back toward baseline. Clonotypes that were public were uncommon, and they contracted or stayed stable on treatment. While tracking circulating CD8+ T-cell counts, baseline clonality exceeded that of age-matched healthy donors.

With regard to this clone: Its antigen remains unidentified.

This clonotype originated in a human donor with chronic lymphocytic leukemia. The sequenced sample was PBMCs, obtained before ibrutinib treatment. The V gene is TRBV11-2, the J gene TRBJ2-1; D is undetermined. DNA for the CDR3: TGTGCCAGCAGCTTAGGGGTTTCCTACAATGAGCAGTTCTTC. Residues: CASSLGVSYNEQFF.